The T cell receptor (beta chain) described here comes from a study of T cell clonotyping in hematopoietic cell transplantation (dated by TCRdb to about 2021). With respect to the entire study: The study collected roughly 150 blood samples from some 35 consecutive transplant recipients and their related donors. Patients were recruited between September 2015 and 2017 and followed until late 2020 or death.

With the immunoSEQ assay, which is a bias-controlled multiplex PCR relying on V- and J-specific primers, TCR beta CDR3 regions were amplified from genomic DNA. A second PCR step added a proprietary barcode and Illumina adapter sequences to the CDR3 amplicons. CDR3 libraries were sequenced on an Illumina MiSeq instrument. As for the original processing: Export and quality control were handled in immunoSEQ Analyzer 3.0, while downstream analyses relied on R Bioconductor and Immunarch. Only productive rearrangements in the normalized downsampled data set were used to calculate repertoire metrics. Pathologically expanded clonotypes were defined as those larger than 5 templates in the normalized cohort. Repertoire diversity was measured with the Inverse Simpson Index. CMV-specificity analyses were carried out on the non-normalized data set to capture all clonotypes. This is the immuneACCESS table as TCRdb keeps it, with only in-frame sequences that have V and J called. A part of the clones is gone; compared with another copy, unresolved V genes explain less than half, and the rest is unexplained. For V, J and clone size, that table is used; D and trimming come from the DNA. In this sample the table shows approximately 12,000 clones, about 91% of which occur a single time. The top ten hold roughly 15% of the sample.

Worth noting for this clone: The target of this receptor is not known. No base-level quality is on record; no much larger clone is a single base apart.

What the work shows at the level of the full study, not this receptor alone: Sample size was limited, and cells were not sorted, so CD4 and CD8 repertoire contributions could not be separated. Inverse Simpson Index values from donors and from recipients before transplant predicted broader TCR repertoire diversity after transplant. A decrease in recipient TCR diversity was observed after transplant, and a progressive increase in pathologically expanded clonotypes was seen from day 30 to day 180. Recipient repertoires showed only a small fraction of overlap with donor repertoires, and over 95% appeared de novo at the given depth.

The sample's time point label is to be understood as: 100 days after allo-HCT. Blood samples were obtained from recipients approximately 28 days before transplant and at days 30, 100 and 180 after transplant. Nuclei Lysis Solution was used to extract genomic DNA from fresh or cryopreserved unfractionated peripheral blood mononuclear cells. Per the germline V gene, SGDLS is the CDR1 and YYNGEE is the CDR2. The CDR3 holds 14 amino acids from the cysteine to the phenylalanine. The only DNA kept is the CDR3, 42 bases in frame from the first base. Trimming costs V 5 bases and J 1 base, and their ends lie 12 bases apart.

The sequence links TRBV9 to TRBJ1-1, with the D gene call left open. The TCR was taken from a female patient in her 60s who had an allogeneic stem cell transplant from an unrelated donor, so the T cells may come from the graft donor. Some clones in this sample may be carry-over from other donors' samples. Specimen: PBMCs, collected 100 days after allogeneic stem cell transplant. Read as DNA, the sequence is TGTGCCAGCAGTACCGGTACGGGGAACACTGAAGCTTTCTTT. The resulting protein is CASSTGTGNTEAFF.